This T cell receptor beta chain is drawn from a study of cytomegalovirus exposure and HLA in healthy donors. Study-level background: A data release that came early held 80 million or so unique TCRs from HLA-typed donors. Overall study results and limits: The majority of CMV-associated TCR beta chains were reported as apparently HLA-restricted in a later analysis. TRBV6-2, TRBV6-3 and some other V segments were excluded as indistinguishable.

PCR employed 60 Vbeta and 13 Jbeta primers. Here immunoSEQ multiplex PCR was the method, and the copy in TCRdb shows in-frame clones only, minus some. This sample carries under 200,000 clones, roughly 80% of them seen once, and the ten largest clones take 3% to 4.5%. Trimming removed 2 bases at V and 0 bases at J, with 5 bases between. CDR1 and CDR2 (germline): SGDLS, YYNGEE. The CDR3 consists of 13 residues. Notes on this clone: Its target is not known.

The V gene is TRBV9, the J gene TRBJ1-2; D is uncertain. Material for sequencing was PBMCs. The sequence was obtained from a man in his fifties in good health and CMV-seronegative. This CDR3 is CASSVSSNYGYTF. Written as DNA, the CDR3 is TGTGCCAGCAGCGTGAGCTCTAACTATGGCTACACCTTC.